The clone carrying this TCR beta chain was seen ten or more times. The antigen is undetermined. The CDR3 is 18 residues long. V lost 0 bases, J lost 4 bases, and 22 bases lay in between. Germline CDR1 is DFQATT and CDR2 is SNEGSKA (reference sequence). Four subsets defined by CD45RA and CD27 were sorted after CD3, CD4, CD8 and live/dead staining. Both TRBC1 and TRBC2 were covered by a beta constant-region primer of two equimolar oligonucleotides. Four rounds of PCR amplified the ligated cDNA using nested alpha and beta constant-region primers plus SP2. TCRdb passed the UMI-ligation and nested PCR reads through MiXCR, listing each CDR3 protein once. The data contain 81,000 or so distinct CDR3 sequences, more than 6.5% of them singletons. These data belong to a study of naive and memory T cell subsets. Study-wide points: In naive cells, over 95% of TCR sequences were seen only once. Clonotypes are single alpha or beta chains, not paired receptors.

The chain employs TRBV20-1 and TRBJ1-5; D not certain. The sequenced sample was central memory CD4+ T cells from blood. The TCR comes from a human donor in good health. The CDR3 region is CSARDLKTPASGNQPQHF. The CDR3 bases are TGCAGTGCTAGAGATTTAAAAACCCCCGCCAGCGGGAATCAGCCCCAGCATTTT.